This T cell receptor (beta chain) was obtained from a study of CD4 and CD8 cells across lung adenocarcinoma regions. Each CDR3 protein gets one entry after TCRdb re-called the PCR reads with MiXCR. The sample includes under 10,000 distinct CDR3 sequences, around 45% of them seen just once. Germline V lookup: CDR1 MNHEY, CDR2 SVGAGI. Germline trimming cut 4 bases from V and 5 bases from J; bases unmatched to any gene: 12. The CDR3 extends over 17 amino acids. Samples came from patients with localized non-small cell lung adenocarcinoma. This receptor was identified in a male donor with lung adenocarcinoma. The CD4 and CD8 labels of this study may be unreliable. This chain uses TRBV6-5 with TRBJ2-5; the match to TRBD2 covers 11 bases. Specimen: CD8+ T cells from the center of a lung tumor. The CDR3 here is CASSSRLAGGRGETQYF. In DNA form, the CDR3 reads TGTGCCAGCAGTTCACGCTTAGCGGGGGGGCGGGGGGAGACCCAGTACTTC.